This T cell receptor (beta chain) was profiled in a study of blood T cell repertoires in COVID-19. Study overall: The United States, Italy and Spain supplied acute and convalescent COVID-19 samples. Nucleic acid was either cDNA or gDNA, and it came from T cells, B-cell-depleted T cells, or PBMCs.

As processed by the authors: Estimation of nucleated cell counts relied on the amplification of reference gene primers. Sequencing used immunoSEQ multiplex PCR; TCRdb keeps in-frame clones, though not all of them. The D gene and trimming were derived from the DNA, and the V and J assignments and clone size from that table. Of nearly 350,000 clones listed, 83% are singletons. Trimming removed 4 bases at V and 7 bases at J, with 11 bases between. Germline loops: CDR1 MGHRA, CDR2 YSYEKL. CDR3 length equals 13 residues. The receptor's source is a man aged 25 to 45 with active or convalescent COVID-19. The specimen sequenced was peripheral blood. The chain employs TRBV4-1 and TRBJ1-5; D is unresolved. CDR3 protein: CASSLTGRQPQHF. The CDR3 region has the DNA TGCGCCAGCAGCCTGACGGGGAGGCAGCCCCAGCATTTT.